A selection of T cell receptor beta chains follows, all from one sample in a study of blood T cell repertoires in COVID-19. Method: immunoSEQ multiplex PCR; TCRdb's copy keeps in-frame clones and lacks some. Of 390,000 or so clones in the sample, roughly 89% were seen once. Material for sequencing was peripheral blood. Receptors originate from a man aged 18 to 30 with active or convalescent COVID-19. Both conserved end residues are trimmed from each CDR3. Fields, in order: D gene, J gene, V gene, CDR3 protein. A D gene is named only where the DNA matches it firmly.

TRBD2,TRBJ2-5,TRBV19,ASSISWGRDQETQY
TRBD1,TRBJ2-1,TRBV19,ASSITGTGGNEQF
NA,TRBJ2-7,TRBV9,ASSVGSSGRSYEQY
TRBD1,TRBJ1-4,TRBV27,ASSPKGQTNEKLF
TRBD2,TRBJ2-5,TRBV7-3,ASSLTSGRAETQY
NA,TRBJ1-2,TRBV7-2,ASSLRTVNGYT
NA,TRBJ2-7,TRBV6-2/TRBV6-3,ASSGSTYEQY
NA,TRBJ1-6,TRBV5-6,ASSLLSQRSGSSPLH
NA,TRBJ1-4,TRBV6-6,ASRDGQGDEKLF
NA,TRBJ2-7,TRBV6-5,ASSPGGYEQY
NA,TRBJ2-7,TRBV5-1,ASSGGQFSYEQY
TRBD1,TRBJ2-1,TRBV5-1,ASSTHRDRGRYEQF
TRBD1,TRBJ1-2,TRBV11-2,ASSLRTGAYGYT
NA,TRBJ2-7,TRBV5-5,ASSLGPSFLYEQY
NA,TRBJ2-4,TRBV18,ASAGNIQY